These 27 T cell receptor beta chains originate from one sample sequenced in a study of cytomegalovirus exposure and HLA in healthy donors (TCRdb year 2017). The library was obtained by the immunoSEQ multiplex PCR assay. For the multiplex PCR, a mixture combining 60 forward primers for TCR Vbeta segments and 13 reverse primers for TCR Jbeta segments was used. TCRdb's version of the immuneACCESS table is confined to in-frame rearrangements and falls short of the full clone set. An unresolved V gene accounts for under half of the shortfall where checked; the remainder is of unknown origin. The sample table holds around 190,000 clones, of which 80% were seen once. The ten largest make up around 5.4% of the sample. Sequencing was performed on PBMCs. Receptors originate from a man between 35 and 55 years old in good health and CMV-seronegative.

About this clone: Germline is not matched at one junction end, which may reflect a read error. The chain employs TRBV12-5 and TRBJ2-3; 10 bases align to TRBD1. The CDR3 sequence is 15 residues long. Germline V CDR1 and CDR2: LGHNT, FRNRAP. CDR3 in amino acids: CASGLVGTGADTQYF. CDR3 in DNA: TGTGCTAGTGGCTTGGTGGGGACAGGGGCAGATACGCAGTATTTT.

This clone was counted a few times. The chain uses TRBV5-1 and TRBJ1-1; D is uncertain. The CDR3 runs to 14 residues. Trimming cost V 4 bases and J 0 bases, with 10 bases left between them. CDR1 is SGHRS, CDR2 YFSETQ, per germline. The CDR3 DNA reads TGCGCCAGCAGCCTGGGAGGCATGAACACTGAAGCTTTCTTT. Translation gives CASSLGGMNTEAFF.

This clone was observed a single time. The chain couples TRBV7-3 to TRBJ2-2, with a possible D match to TRBD1 (6 bases). In germline, CDR1 is SGHTA, CDR2 FQGTGA. V dropped 0 bases and J dropped 2 bases, with 10 bases sitting between them. The CDR3 runs to 16 residues. CDR3 amino acids: CASSLTKGTNTGELFF. The CDR3 DNA reads TGTGCCAGCAGCTTAACAAAGGGGACAAACACCGGGGAGCTGTTTTTT.

This chain joins TRBV5-4 and TRBJ2-7, with D perhaps TRBD1 (6 bases). The CDR3 consists of 13 residues. The germline V and J ends were trimmed by 5 bases and 7 bases, with 16 bases remaining between them. Per the germline V gene, CDR1 is SGHNT and CDR2 is YYREEE (reference sequence). CDR3 sequence reads: CASSARGSEEQYF. Here the CDR3 DNA reads TGTGCCAGCAGTGCCAGGGGATCGGAAGAGCAGTACTTC.

The chain joins TRBV18 to TRBJ2-7; D is perhaps TRBD1 (5 bases). The CDR3 totals 14 residues. V lost 3 bases and J lost 0, with 9 bases in between. In germline, CDR1 is KGHSH, CDR2 LQKENI. In nucleotides, the CDR3 is TGTGCCAGCTCACCGCAGGGCCTCTCCTACGAGCAGTACTTC. This sequence encodes CASSPQGLSYEQYF.

Only one count was recorded for this clone. V usage is TRBV6-5 and J usage is TRBJ2-3, with D perhaps matching TRBD2 (6 bases). The CDR3 sequence is 16 residues long. Germline CDR1 MNHEY, CDR2 SVGAGI. V was shortened by 0 bases and J by 3 bases, with 13 bases between the two germline ends. CDR3 loop: CASSYSYGGTTDTQYF. The CDR3 DNA sequence: TGTGCCAGCAGTTACTCGTATGGCGGGACTACAGATACGCAGTATTTT.

This rearrangement joins TRBV18 to TRBJ2-5; 9 bases are shared with TRBD2. CDR1 and CDR2 (germline): KGHSH, LQKENI. The ends lost 1 base at V and 7 bases at J; junction bases unmatched: 4. The CDR3 has 14 amino acids. CDR3 sequence (DNA): TGTGCCAGCTCACCACTAGCGGGGGAGGCGACCCAGTACTTC. It specifies CASSPLAGEATQYF.

This chain links TRBV10-3 with TRBJ2-3; no definite D call. Trimming took 0 bases from V and 3 from J, leaving 7 bases between them. Germline lookup yields CDR1 ENHRY and CDR2 SYGVKD. The CDR3 has 14 amino acids. The CDR3 spells CAISESTATDTQYF. DNA of the CDR3: TGTGCCATCAGTGAGTCGACTGCTACAGATACGCAGTATTTT.

CDR3 DNA sequence: TGTGCCAGTCCGGGACACCAAACCCCTATGAACACTGAAGCTTTCTTT. Its translation is CASPGHQTPMNTEAFF. The chain recombines TRBV5-8 with TRBJ1-1; maybe TRBD1 (6 bases). This CDR3 comprises 16 residues. Germline-derived CDR1 and CDR2 are SGHTS and YDEGEE. Trimming removed 8 bases from V and 0 bases from J, with 20 bases in between.

The chain links TRBV11-2 to TRBJ2-5; 8 bases line up with TRBD1. Losses at the gene ends were 2 bases for V and 4 bases for J; bases not matched to a gene: 6. CDR1 is SGHAT, CDR2 FQNNGV, per germline. The CDR3 spans 15 residues. CDR3 sequence: CASSLLGTGGETQYF. In DNA form, the CDR3 reads TGTGCCAGCAGCTTATTAGGGACAGGCGGAGAGACCCAGTACTTC.

The chain employs TRBV19 and TRBJ1-6, with unresolved D. Between the trimmed V and J ends, which lost 5 bases and 13 bases, there was a span of 12 bases. The CDR3 covers 12 residues. The germline V gene has CDR1 LNHDA and CDR2 SQIVND (reference sequence). The CDR3 DNA follows: TGTGCCAGTAGTTCAACAGAAGCTCCCCTCCACTTT. This codes for CASSSTEAPLHF.

The gene calls are TRBV7-8 and TRBJ2-3; 13 bases line up with TRBD2. The CDR3 covers 16 residues. V shed 5 bases, J shed 2 bases, and the junction held 4 bases outside the gene matches. Germline V gene lookup returns CDR1 SGHVS and CDR2 FQNEAQ. This CDR3 is CASSPGLAGVTDTQYF. CDR3 sequence (DNA): TGTGCCAGCAGCCCAGGACTAGCGGGGGTCACAGATACGCAGTATTTT.

This clone was seen only a few times. The chain has TRBV4-3 and TRBJ2-7; 8 bases are a match to TRBD2. V shed 0 bases, J shed 6 bases, and the junction held 4 bases outside the gene matches. Germline values: CDR1 LGHNA, CDR2 YSLEER. The CDR3 is 14 amino acids. CDR3 amino acids: CASSQDRGGREQYF. Here the CDR3 DNA reads TGCGCCAGCAGCCAAGATCGGGGGGGCCGCGAGCAGTACTTC.

This chain links TRBV19 with TRBJ1-2; 11 bases agree with TRBD1. Losses at the gene ends were 4 bases for V and 5 bases for J; bases not matched to a gene: 12. The germline CDR1 and CDR2 sequences are LNHDA and SQIVND (reference sequence). There are 17 residues in the CDR3. As DNA, the CDR3 is TGTGCCAGTAGTAAGGACAGGGGGCGTCTAAGGGAGTATGGCTACACCTTC. This codes for CASSKDRGRLREYGYTF.

This chain joins TRBV9 and TRBJ2-2; 8 nucleotides agree with TRBD1. The V gene end was trimmed by 3 bases and the J gene end by 7 bases; junction bases not matched to a gene: 5. The CDR3 runs 14 residues. CDR1 SGDLS and CDR2 YYNGEE come from the germline V gene. As DNA, the CDR3 is TGTGCCAGCAGCGCGACAGGGGCGGTCGGGGAGCTGTTTTTT. It yields the protein CASSATGAVGELFF. Using reference TRBV9 and TRBJ2-2 for the parts outside the CDR3, the full variable domain is DSGVTQTPKHLITATGQRVTLRCSPRSGDLSVYWYQQSLDQGLQFLIQYYNGEERAKGNILERFSAQQFPDLHSELNLSSLELGDSALYFCASSATGAVGELFFGEGSRLTVL.

A note on this clone: One end of the junction is discordant with germline, which a read error may explain. The chain uses TRBV7-2 and TRBJ1-5; D not certain. Per germline, CDR1 SGHTA and CDR2 FQGNSA. This CDR3 region has 15 residues. The CDR3 spells CASSQDERNNQPQHF. CDR3 nucleotide sequence: TGCGCCAGCAGCCAAGATGAGCGGAACAATCAGCCCCAGCATTTT.

This chain links TRBV5-1 with TRBJ2-7, with D possibly matching TRBD2 (5 bases). The CDR3 sequence is 12 residues long. The ends were cut back, 4 bases at V and 2 bases at J, with 7 bases in the middle. Germline V gene data show CDR1 as SGHRS and CDR2 as YFSETQ. The CDR3 DNA reads as TGCGCCAGCAGCCCGGGGACCTACGAGCAGTACTTC. It codes for CASSPGTYEQYF.

The chain combines TRBV10-3 with TRBJ1-1; maybe TRBD1 (5 bases). V was clipped by 3 bases and J by 6 bases, with 8 bases between them. The CDR3 sequence is 12 residues long. Germline assignment: CDR1 ENHRY and CDR2 SYGVKD. Written as DNA, the CDR3 is TGTGCCATCAGTGACCCAGGGTCTGAAGCTTTCTTT. Translating gives CAISDPGSEAFF.

As for this clone: One end of the junction is discordant with germline, which a read error may explain. J is TRBJ2-1 and V is TRBV4-3; 7 positions match TRBD1. CDR3 length: 15 residues. Germline CDR1 and CDR2: LGHNA and YSLEER. DNA for the CDR3: TGCGCCAGCAGCCCAGCCGGGACAGTCGACAATGAACAGTTCTTC. Translated: CASSPAGTVDNEQFF.

This clone was found a few times. This chain connects TRBV11-2 to TRBJ1-5; a weak D match, TRBD1 (5 bases). This CDR3 comprises 14 residues. The V and J ends lost 5 bases and 2 bases respectively, with 10 bases between them. CDR1 is SGHAT and CDR2 is FQNNGV in the germline V gene. In nucleotides, the CDR3 is TGTGCCAGCAGCCCCCAACAGGGCAATCAGCCCCAGCATTTT. Protein: CASSPQQGNQPQHF.

This chain connects TRBV7-9 to TRBJ1-3; D remains unclear. The DNA end is more similar to TRBJ2-2, so the J call may be wrong. Per germline, CDR1 SEHNR and CDR2 FQNEAQ (reference sequence). There are 16 residues in the CDR3. Written as DNA, the CDR3 is TGTGCCAGCAGCCCGTCTCGAGATCGGAACACCGGGGAGCTGTTTTTT. Amino acids: CASSPSRDRNTGELFF.

The chain links TRBV6-1 to TRBJ2-3; 13 bases map to TRBD2. V trimming: 1 base; J trimming: 2 bases; junction bases outside the gene matches: 6. From germline, CDR1 is MNHNS and CDR2 SASEGT. This CDR3 contains 18 residues. The CDR3 spells CASSEGTSGGPVTDTQYF. The CDR3 bases are TGTGCCAGCAGTGAAGGGACTAGCGGGGGCCCTGTCACAGATACGCAGTATTTT.

The V gene is TRBV29-1, the J gene TRBJ2-2, with D possibly matching TRBD1 (6 bases). Trimming took 6 bases from V and 3 from J, leaving 14 bases between them. Germline V gene sequence: CDR1 SQVTM, CDR2 ANQGSEA. The CDR3 is 14 amino acids. CDR3 nucleotides: TGCAGCGTCGATTCCGGGACATACACCGGGGAGCTGTTTTTT. Translation: CSVDSGTYTGELFF.

This clone was counted a few times. This chain joins TRBV7-2 and TRBJ2-3; 8 nucleotides line up with TRBD2. The J segment lost 2 bases and the V segment lost 5 bases, leaving 9 bases of the junction unmatched. This CDR3 has 16 amino acids. Germline V lookup: CDR1 SGHTA, CDR2 FQGNSA. The CDR3 sequence is CASSPPGGGITDTQYF. For the CDR3, the DNA is TGTGCCAGCAGCCCACCAGGCGGGGGGATCACAGATACGCAGTATTTT.

The CDR3 DNA follows: TGTGCCAGCAGCGTTACCGGGACAGAGTCCTACGAGCAGTACTTC. This translates into CASSVTGTESYEQYF. The chain links TRBV9 to TRBJ2-7; 7 nucleotides line up with TRBD1. This CDR3 has 15 amino acids. The junction had 6 bases not matched to a gene; V was cut back by 2 bases and J by 1 base. CDR1 is SGDLS and CDR2 is YYNGEE in the germline V gene.

The V call is TRBV27, the J call TRBJ1-5, with D perhaps matching TRBD1 (6 bases). Trimming removed 0 bases at V and 0 bases at J, with 9 bases between. Germline CDR1 is MNHEY and CDR2 is SMNVEV (reference sequence). The CDR3 runs to 16 residues. CDR3: CASSLSGADSNQPQHF. The CDR3 region has the DNA TGTGCCAGCAGTTTATCGGGGGCGGATAGCAATCAGCCCCAGCATTTT.

The V gene is TRBV7-2, the J gene TRBJ2-3; TRBD2 aligns across 8 bases. Germline CDR1 SGHTA, CDR2 FQGNSA. The CDR3 loop spans 15 amino acids. The ends lost 3 bases at V and 5 bases at J; junction bases unmatched: 7. The DNA of the CDR3 is TGTGCCAGCAGCTTGTGGGCGGGAGGAAAAGATACGCAGTATTTT. It yields the protein CASSLWAGGKDTQYF.